The sequence of this T cell receptor beta chain was determined in a study of cytomegalovirus exposure and HLA in healthy donors. Across the study: Samples from HLA-typed donors yielded approximately 88 million unique TCRs in an early data release.

Healthy bone marrow donors made up the donors. The PCR contained 60 Vbeta and 13 Jbeta primers. The table came from immunoSEQ multiplex PCR; TCRdb's copy has only in-frame clones and leaves some out. The data contain about 100,000 clones, 65% to 80% of them singletons. Broader study findings: TRBV6-2, TRBV6-3 and some other V segments were excluded as indistinguishable. Later analysis identified a missense DCLRE1C variant that was linked to TCR beta V- and J-gene trimming.

Trimming left V 0 bases short and J 1 base short, with 10 bases between. CDR3 size: 15 residues. Per the germline V gene, CDR1 is SGDLS and CDR2 is YYNGEE. On this clone itself: Its specificity is unknown.

The source is a woman between 50 and 59 years old in good health and CMV-seropositive. This sequence joins TRBV9 and TRBJ1-1; D not certain. Sample: PBMCs. CDR3 in DNA: TGTGCCAGCAGCGTAGATAAGAACGGGAACACTGAAGCTTTCTTT. Translated: CASSVDKNGNTEAFF.